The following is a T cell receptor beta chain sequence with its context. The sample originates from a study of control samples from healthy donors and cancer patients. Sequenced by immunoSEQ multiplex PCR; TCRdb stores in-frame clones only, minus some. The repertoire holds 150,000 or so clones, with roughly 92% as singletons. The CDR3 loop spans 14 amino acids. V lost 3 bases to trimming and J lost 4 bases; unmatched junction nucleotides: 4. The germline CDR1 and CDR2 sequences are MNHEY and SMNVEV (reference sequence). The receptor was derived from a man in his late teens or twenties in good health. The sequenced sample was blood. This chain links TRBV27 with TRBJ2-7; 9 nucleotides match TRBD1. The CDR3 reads CASSFDRGGYEQYF. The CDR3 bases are TGTGCCAGCAGTTTTGACAGGGGGGGATACGAGCAGTACTTC.